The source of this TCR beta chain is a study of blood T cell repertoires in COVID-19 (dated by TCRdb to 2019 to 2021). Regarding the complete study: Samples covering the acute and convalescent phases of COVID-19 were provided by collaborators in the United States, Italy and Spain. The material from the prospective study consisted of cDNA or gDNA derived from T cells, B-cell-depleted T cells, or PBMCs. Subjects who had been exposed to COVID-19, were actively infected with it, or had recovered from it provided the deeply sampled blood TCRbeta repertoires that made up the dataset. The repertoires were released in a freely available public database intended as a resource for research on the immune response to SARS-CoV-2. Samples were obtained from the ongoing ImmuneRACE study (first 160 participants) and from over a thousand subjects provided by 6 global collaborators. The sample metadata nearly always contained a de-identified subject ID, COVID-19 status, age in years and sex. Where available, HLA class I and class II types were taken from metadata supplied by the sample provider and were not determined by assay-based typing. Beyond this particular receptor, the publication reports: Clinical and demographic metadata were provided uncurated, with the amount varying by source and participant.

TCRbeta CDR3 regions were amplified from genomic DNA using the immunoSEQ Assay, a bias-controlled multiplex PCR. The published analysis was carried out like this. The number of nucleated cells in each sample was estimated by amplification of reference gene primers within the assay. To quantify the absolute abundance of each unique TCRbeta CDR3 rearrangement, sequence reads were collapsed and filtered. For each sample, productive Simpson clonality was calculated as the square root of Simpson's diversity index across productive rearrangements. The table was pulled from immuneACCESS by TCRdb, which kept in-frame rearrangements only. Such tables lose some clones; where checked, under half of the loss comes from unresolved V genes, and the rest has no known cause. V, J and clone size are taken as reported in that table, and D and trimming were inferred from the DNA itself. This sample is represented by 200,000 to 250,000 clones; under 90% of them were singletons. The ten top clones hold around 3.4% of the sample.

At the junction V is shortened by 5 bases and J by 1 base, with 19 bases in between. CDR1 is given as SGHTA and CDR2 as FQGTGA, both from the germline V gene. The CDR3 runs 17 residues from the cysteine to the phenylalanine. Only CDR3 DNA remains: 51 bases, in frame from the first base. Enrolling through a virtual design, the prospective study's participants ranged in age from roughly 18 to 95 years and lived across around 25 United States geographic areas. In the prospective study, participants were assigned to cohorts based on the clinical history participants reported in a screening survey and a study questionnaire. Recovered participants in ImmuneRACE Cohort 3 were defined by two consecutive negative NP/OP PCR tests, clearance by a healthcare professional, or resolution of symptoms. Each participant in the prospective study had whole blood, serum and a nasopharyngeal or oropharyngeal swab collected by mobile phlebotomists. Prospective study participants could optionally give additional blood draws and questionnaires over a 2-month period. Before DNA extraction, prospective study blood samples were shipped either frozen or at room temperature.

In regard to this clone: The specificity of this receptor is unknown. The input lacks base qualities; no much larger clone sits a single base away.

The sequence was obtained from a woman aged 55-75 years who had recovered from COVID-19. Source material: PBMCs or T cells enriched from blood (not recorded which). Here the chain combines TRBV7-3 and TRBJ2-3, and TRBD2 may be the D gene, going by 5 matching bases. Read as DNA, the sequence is TGTGCCAGCAGCCCCGCGGGCGCCAGCGGACGCACAGATACGCAGTATTTT. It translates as CASSPAGASGRTDTQYF.